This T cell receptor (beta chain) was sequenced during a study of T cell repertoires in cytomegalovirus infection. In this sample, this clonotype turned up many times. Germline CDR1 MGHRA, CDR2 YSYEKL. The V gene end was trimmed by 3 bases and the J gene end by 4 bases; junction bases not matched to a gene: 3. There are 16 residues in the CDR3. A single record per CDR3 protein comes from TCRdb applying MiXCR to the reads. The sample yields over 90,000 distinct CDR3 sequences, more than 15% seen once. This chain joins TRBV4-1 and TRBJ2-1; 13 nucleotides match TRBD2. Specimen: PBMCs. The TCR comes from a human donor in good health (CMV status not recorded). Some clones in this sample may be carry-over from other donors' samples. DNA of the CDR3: TGCGCCAGCAGCCAGATGGGACTAGCGGGGTACAATGAGCAGTTCTTC. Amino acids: CASSQMGLAGYNEQFF.